This record concerns one T cell receptor beta chain sequence. Its antigen is still unknown. The sample belongs to a study of cytomegalovirus exposure and HLA in healthy donors. Study-wide context: A previous analysis identified fewer than 130 million unique TCR beta sequences derived from around 200 million T cells. As released early, the data held about 85 million unique TCRs from HLA-typed donors.

This PCR relied on a set of 60 Vbeta primers and 13 Jbeta primers. Using immunoSEQ multiplex PCR, the repertoire was profiled, and TCRdb retains in-frame clones only, with some absent. This repertoire shows about 190,000 clones, roughly 86% found once; its top ten account for around 3.7%. Findings and limits, study-wide: In an earlier analysis, in 620 or so donors, most V segments appeared productive either ~90% or ~30% of the time. A reported reduction in N-insertions relative to the approximately 690-donor mean was seen in an Asian-associated ancestry cluster in a later analysis.

The V end lost 4 bases, the J end lost 3 bases, and 9 bases lay between the germline ends. Germline V gene sequence: CDR1 ENHRY, CDR2 SYGVKD. CDR3 length equals 13 residues. The sequence came from a man aged 40-49 years in good health and CMV-seropositive. The genes are TRBV10-3 and TRBJ2-5, with D possibly being TRBD1 (5 bases). Material: PBMCs. This chain's CDR3 is CAISVVGEETQYF. CDR3 nucleotide sequence: TGTGCCATCAGTGTGGTAGGGGAAGAGACCCAGTACTTC.